Listed below are T cell receptor beta chains from one sample, sequenced in a study of T cells in Graves' hyperthyroidism and ophthalmopathy. TCRdb re-called the multiplex PCR reads through MiXCR, storing one row per CDR3 protein. Altogether fewer than 350,000 distinct CDR3 sequences are present, about a sixth being singletons, with the ten largest covering roughly a sixth. The sample was blood. These receptors originate from a woman between 35 and 50 years old with Graves' ophthalmopathy. CDR3s include the opening cysteine and the closing phenylalanine or tryptophan. A D gene is named only where the DNA matches it firmly. A row's size may be missing; if present it is once, few, many or a size class.

many	TRBV20-1	TRBJ1-2	.	CSARNLMRGDYGYTF	TGCAGTGCTAGAAACCTTATGAGGGGCGACTATGGCTACACCTTC
many	TRBV28	TRBJ2-7	.	CASSFSRSGEQYF	TGTGCCAGCAGTTTCTCGAGGTCGGGAGAGCAGTACTTC
many	TRBV7-4	TRBJ2-7	TRBD2	CASSPIGAGTSAYEQYF	TGTGCCAGCAGCCCCATAGGAGCCGGGACTAGCGCTTACGAGCAGTACTTC
many	TRBV12-3/TRBV12-4	TRBJ1-5	.	CASRLKQGQPQHF	TGTGCCAGCAGGCTAAAACAGGGTCAGCCCCAGCATTTT
many	TRBV4-1	TRBJ1-2	.	CASSQDPWGGYTF	TGCGCCAGCAGCCAAGACCCCTGGGGTGGCTACACCTTC
many	TRBV18	TRBJ1-1	.	CASSPLKSFTEAFF	TGTGCCAGCTCACCACTCAAAAGCTTCACTGAAGCTTTCTTT
many	TRBV4-3	TRBJ2-4	.	CASSQDAVLAKNIQYF	TGCGCCAGCAGCCAAGATGCGGTCTTGGCCAAAAACATTCAGTACTTC
many	TRBV2	TRBJ2-7	.	CASSPPREPLSYEQYF	TGTGCCAGCAGCCCCCCTCGGGAGCCGTTATCCTACGAGCAGTACTTC
many	TRBV4-1	TRBJ2-4	.	CASSPPILAKNIQYF	TGCGCCAGCAGCCCACCGATCCTAGCCAAAAACATTCAGTACTTC
many	TRBV6-5	TRBJ1-1	.	CASSYRGWNTEAFF	TGTGCCAGCAGTTACAGGGGCTGGAACACTGAAGCTTTCTTT
.	TRBV30	TRBJ2-7	TRBD1	CAGTGADMVEQYF	TGTGCCGGCACAGGGGCGGACATGGTCGAGCAGTACTTC
.	TRBV12-3/TRBV12-4	TRBJ2-5	.	CASSYSLWQETQYF	TGTGCCAGCAGTTACTCGCTCTGGCAAGAGACCCAGTACTTC
many	TRBV12-3/TRBV12-4	TRBJ2-3	TRBD2	CASSASGNTQYF	TGTGCCAGCAGTGCTAGCGGGAATACGCAGTATTTT
few	TRBV28	TRBJ1-2	.	CASSLIHYGYTF	TGTGCCAGCAGTTTAATACACTATGGCTACACCTTC
many	TRBV11-1	TRBJ2-4	TRBD2	CASSSPSGTSGAQGQNIQYF	TGTGCCAGCAGCTCCCCTTCCGGGACTAGCGGAGCACAGGGGCAAAACATTCAGTACTTC
.	TRBV7-2	TRBJ2-7	.	CASSLSQVSSYEQYF	TGTGCCAGCAGCTTAAGTCAGGTCAGCTCCTACGAGCAGTACTTC
many	TRBV6-2/TRBV6-3	TRBJ2-7	.	CASSYSGHLSYEQYF	TGTGCCAGCAGTTACTCAGGACATTTGTCCTACGAGCAGTACTTC
many	TRBV12-3/TRBV12-4	TRBJ1-5	.	CASSLARGRDQPQHF	TGTGCCAGCAGTTTAGCGCGCGGTCGGGATCAGCCCCAGCATTTT
few	TRBV15	TRBJ2-7	.	CATSSLTDSSSYEQYF	TGTGCCACCAGCAGCTTGACGGACTCCAGCTCCTACGAGCAGTACTTC
many	TRBV7-2	TRBJ1-6	.	CASSSIRSRDPYNSPLHF	TGTGCCAGCAGCTCCATACGATCCAGGGATCCCTATAATTCACCCCTCCACTTT
many	TRBV7-2	TRBJ2-5	.	CASSFGQRKETQYF	TGTGCCAGCAGCTTCGGACAGCGTAAAGAGACCCAGTACTTC
many	TRBV11-2	TRBJ2-4	TRBD2	CASSYLGTSGKNIQYF	TGTGCCAGCAGCTACCTCGGGACTAGCGGTAAAAACATTCAGTACTTC
few	TRBV11-3	TRBJ1-1	TRBD1	CASSLVGPIRQGPLNTEAFF	TGTGCCAGCAGCTTAGTCGGGCCAATACGACAGGGGCCTTTGAACACTGAAGCTTTCTTT
few	TRBV6-5	TRBJ1-2	.	CASSYSPGIGYTF	TGTGCCAGCAGTTACTCGCCTGGGATCGGCTACACCTTC
.	TRBV6-2/TRBV6-3	TRBJ2-7	TRBD1	CASSTPGQVYEQYF	TGTGCCAGCAGTACCCCGGGACAGGTATACGAGCAGTACTTC
many	TRBV12-3/TRBV12-4	TRBJ2-2	.	CASSVAVQGTGELFF	TGTGCCAGCTCTGTCGCGGTACAGGGAACCGGGGAGCTGTTTTTT
many	TRBV30	TRBJ1-6	.	CAWATGGSYNSPLHF	TGTGCCTGGGCGACCGGGGGTTCCTATAATTCACCCCTCCACTTT
.	TRBV6-1	TRBJ2-1	.	CATSGNYEQFF	TGTGCCACCAGTGGCAACTACGAGCAGTTCTTC
many	TRBV28	TRBJ2-7	.	CASSGTGFQPSYEQYF	TGTGCCAGCAGCGGAACAGGGTTCCAACCCTCCTACGAGCAGTACTTC
.	TRBV7-6	TRBJ2-2	.	CASSLARNGELFF	TGTGCCAGCAGCTTAGCTCGGAATGGGGAGCTGTTTTTT
many	TRBV4-1	TRBJ1-2	.	CASSPEGVAGYTF	TGCGCCAGCAGCCCTGAAGGAGTTGCTGGCTACACCTTC
many	TRBV6-2/TRBV6-3	TRBJ2-7	.	CASSLKPTTYEQYF	TGTGCCAGCAGTTTGAAGCCTACCACCTACGAGCAGTACTTC
.	TRBV6-5	TRBJ2-7	.	CASSYSLGVRDEQYF	TGTGCCAGCAGTTACTCGTTGGGGGTTAGGGACGAGCAGTACTTC
many	TRBV3-1	TRBJ2-5	.	CASSPLGRGQETQYF	TGTGCCAGCAGCCCCCTAGGTAGGGGGCAAGAGACCCAGTACTTC
.	TRBV29-1	TRBJ2-7	TRBD1	CSVTDRGHEQYF	TGCAGCGTAACAGACAGGGGGCACGAGCAGTACTTC
many	TRBV12-3/TRBV12-4	TRBJ1-2	.	CASSFSWAGYGYTF	TGTGCCAGCAGTTTCAGCTGGGCGGGCTATGGCTACACCTTC
.	TRBV12-3/TRBV12-4	TRBJ2-5	.	CASNGGLKETQYF	TGTGCCAGCAATGGCGGCCTGAAGGAGACCCAGTACTTC
many	TRBV5-5	TRBJ1-5	.	CASSLGTVLNQPQHF	TGTGCCAGCAGCTTGGGGACAGTCTTAAATCAGCCCCAGCATTTT
many	TRBV28	TRBJ1-1	.	CASRERGTEAFF	TGTGCCAGCAGAGAGAGGGGCACTGAAGCTTTCTTT
many	TRBV6-2/TRBV6-3	TRBJ2-7	TRBD1	CASRAQTGPESPLVYEQYF	TGTGCCAGCAGGGCTCAGACAGGGCCCGAATCCCCATTGGTCTACGAGCAGTACTTC
many	TRBV12-3/TRBV12-4	TRBJ2-7	TRBD2	CASSLGLAGVAYEQYF	TGTGCCAGCAGTTTAGGACTAGCGGGAGTAGCGTACGAGCAGTACTTC
many	TRBV27	TRBJ2-5	.	CASGVGGWPPETQYF	TGTGCCAGCGGGGTGGGCGGTTGGCCCCCAGAGACCCAGTACTTC
many	TRBV28	TRBJ2-5	.	CASSSTLDNQETQYF	TGTGCCAGCAGTTCCACCTTGGACAACCAAGAGACCCAGTACTTC
many	TRBV27	TRBJ1-2	TRBD1	CASTIRTGGSGYTF	TGTGCCAGCACCATTAGGACAGGGGGCTCTGGCTACACCTTC
many	TRBV12-5	TRBJ2-7	TRBD2	CASGLVPGLAVSYEQYF	TGTGCTAGTGGTTTGGTACCGGGACTAGCGGTTTCCTACGAGCAGTACTTC
many	TRBV20-1	TRBJ1-1	.	CSARRGSPNTEAFF	TGCAGTGCCCGAAGGGGGAGTCCGAACACTGAAGCTTTCTTT
many	TRBV6-1	TRBJ1-5	.	CASSPTTRVFAPQHF	TGTGCCAGCAGTCCCACGACACGGGTCTTTGCGCCCCAGCATTTT
many	TRBV5-4	TRBJ2-7	TRBD2	CASSLAGSGRALSAYEQYF	TGTGCCAGCAGCTTGGCCGGTAGCGGGAGGGCCCTCAGCGCCTACGAGCAGTACTTC
many	TRBV12-3/TRBV12-4	TRBJ2-5	.	CASSRAYQETQYF	TGTGCCAGTTCCAGGGCGTACCAAGAGACCCAGTACTTC
many	TRBV30	TRBJ1-3	.	CAWRETSNPGNTIYF	TGTGCCTGGAGAGAGACCTCGAACCCTGGAAACACCATATATTTT
few	TRBV18	TRBJ2-2	.	CASSPIGEYTGELFF	TGTGCCAGCTCACCCATCGGCGAGTACACCGGGGAGCTGTTTTTT